This entry concerns a single T cell receptor beta chain. The data were produced by immunoSEQ multiplex PCR, yet TCRdb's version contains in-frame clones alone and is incomplete. In the table there are millions of clones, around nine tenths of which are singletons. These data come from a study of shared clonotypes between healthy human individuals. Study as a whole: Donors, aged 18 to 49, were two women and a few men.

The CDR3 covers 14 residues. In germline, CDR1 is MGHDK, CDR2 SYGVNS. Deletions cut 7 bases from V and 10 bases from J, with 20 bases between. Material for sequencing was naive CD4+ T cells sorted from blood. Subset reported: CD45RA+ positively selected. The TCR originated in a man aged 18 to 35 in good health. This chain uses TRBV25-1 with TRBJ2-1; D might be TRBD1 or TRBD2, each matching 5 bases. The CDR3 nucleotides are TGTGCCAGCACCCTACCGGGGCCCCCGGGGGAGCAGTTCTTC. It translates to CASTLPGPPGEQFF.